The clone carrying this T cell receptor beta chain is a singleton in its sample. Its antigen is not identified. The sample originates from a study of T cell responses to AZD1222 COVID-19 vaccine. Overall study: Second-dose timings of about 4 or about 12 weeks were pooled. Broader study findings: As reported, nearly half of all spike-specific TCRs target variant regions that are unmutated.

Germline-derived CDR1 and CDR2 are SQVTM and ANQGSEA. The CDR3 has 14 residues. With V trimmed by 6 bases and J by 6 bases, 9 bases remained unmatched. Data came from immunoSEQ multiplex PCR; TCRdb stores just in-frame clones and leaves some out. The table lists 90,000 to 100,000 clones, roughly 91% of them singletons, with roughly 4% in the top ten. Material: peripheral blood, obtained on day 0 of AZD1222 vaccination. The J gene is TRBJ2-2, the V gene TRBV29-1; 8 bases align to TRBD1. This clonotype was obtained from an adult in good health. The DNA of the CDR3 is TGCAGCGTCTCCGGTGGACAGGGTGCCGGGGAGCTGTTTTTT. It translates to CSVSGGQGAGELFF.